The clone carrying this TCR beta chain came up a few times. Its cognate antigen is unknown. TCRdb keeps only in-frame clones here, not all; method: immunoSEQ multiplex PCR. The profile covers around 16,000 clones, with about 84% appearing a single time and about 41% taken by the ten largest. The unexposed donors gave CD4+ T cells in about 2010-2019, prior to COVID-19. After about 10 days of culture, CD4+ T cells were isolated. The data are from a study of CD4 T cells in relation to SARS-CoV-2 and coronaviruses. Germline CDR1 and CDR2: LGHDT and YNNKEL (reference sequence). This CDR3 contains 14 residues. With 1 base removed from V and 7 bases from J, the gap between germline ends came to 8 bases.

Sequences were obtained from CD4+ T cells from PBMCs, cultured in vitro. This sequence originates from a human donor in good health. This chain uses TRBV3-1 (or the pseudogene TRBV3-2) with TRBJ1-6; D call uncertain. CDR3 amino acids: CASSQVLGNSPLHF. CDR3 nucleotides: TGTGCCAGCAGCCAAGTCCTGGGCAATTCACCCCTCCACTTT.